The 5 T cell receptor beta chains below come from one sample, sequenced in a study of T cell clonality in common variable immunodeficiency. Clones were read by immunoSEQ multiplex PCR, and TCRdb kept only the in-frame ones, dropping some. The table lists 50,000 to 65,000 clones, with no singletons. Specimen: peripheral blood mononuclear cells. The receptors were sampled from a person aged 18 to 75 in good health.

This clone was seen at least ten times. Read coverage stops 3 residues before the CDR3 terminus; the germline J gene supplies the remainder. The chain couples TRBV7-2 to TRBJ1-5, with TRBD1 matching 9 bases. CDR1 is SGHTA, CDR2 FQGNSA, per germline. CDR3 length: 14 residues. The V segment lost 1 base and the J segment 8 bases; nucleotides outside the gene matches: 3. The sequenced part of the CDR3 DNA is TGTGCCAGCAGCTTAGTTACAGGGGGCGAGCCC. This translates into CASSLVTGGEP. The full-length CDR3 reads as CASSLVTGGEPQHF.

This clone was seen repeatedly, ten times or more. From the germline J gene comes the end of the CDR3, since the read stops 3 residues before it. V usage is TRBV19 and J usage is TRBJ2-1, with 8 bases identical to TRBD2. Germline values: CDR1 LNHDA, CDR2 SQIVND (reference sequence). Losses at the gene ends were 5 bases for V and 9 bases for J; bases not matched to a gene: 9. The length of the CDR3 is 14 residues. CDR3 DNA (partial): TGTGCCAGTAGTTCGGCTAGCGGGTCGCCTGAG. This codes for CASSSASGSPE. The full CDR3 protein reads CASSSASGSPEQFF.

Comment on this clone: The read gets to within 3 residues of the CDR3 end, and the germline J gene fills in the rest. The chain has TRBV19 and TRBJ2-5; TRBD2 aligns across 13 bases. The trim removed 8 bases at V and 3 bases at J, leaving 15 bases unmatched. CDR1 is LNHDA, CDR2 SQIVND, per germline (reference sequence). CDR3 length: 18 residues. This chain's CDR3 is CASRPGLAGTRGKETQYF. The sequenced CDR3 bases are TGTGCCAGTCGACCGGGACTAGCGGGGACTCGGGGTAAAGAGACC.

This clone was counted ten times or more. The read gets to within 3 residues of the CDR3 end, and the germline J gene fills in the rest. The rearrangement uses TRBV7-9 and TRBJ1-2; 9 nucleotides match TRBD1. The V and J ends lost 7 bases and 6 bases, in that order; junction bases with no gene match: 6. Germline V lookup: CDR1 SEHNR, CDR2 FQNEAQ (reference sequence). This CDR3 has 13 amino acids. The sequenced part of the CDR3 DNA is TGTGCCAGCACCGAAGGACAGGGGAATGGC. This gives the protein CASTEGQGNG. The whole CDR3 sequence is CASTEGQGNGYTF. The variable domain in full, with the rest retrieved from reference TRBV7-9 and TRBJ1-2, is DTGVSQNPRHKITKRGQNVTFRCDPISEHNRLYWYRQTLGQGPEFLTYFQNEAQLEKSRLLSDRFSAERPKGSFSTLEIQRTEQGDSAMYLCASTEGQGNGYTFGSGTRLTVV.

This clone was seen ten or more times. The read ends 3 residues shy of where the CDR3 ends; the end is completed using the germline J gene. The chain recombines TRBV20-1 with TRBJ1-5; D is undetermined. V lost 2 bases to trimming and J lost 3 bases, with 8 bases between them. The CDR3 extends over 13 amino acids. Germline CDR1 reads DFQATT; CDR2 reads SNEGSKA (reference sequence). The CDR3 DNA, read in part, is TGCAGTGCTAGAACGGGGAACAATCAGCCC. It translates to CSARTGNNQP. The CDR3, in full, reads CSARTGNNQPQHF.